The T cell receptor (beta chain) described here comes from a study of shared clonotypes between healthy human individuals. Nashville, Tennessee was home to all donors, who were Caucasian adults. V dropped 3 bases and J dropped 1 base, with 9 bases sitting between them. There are 14 residues in the CDR3. The germline V gene encodes CDR1 LNHDA and CDR2 SQIVND (reference sequence). The study, taken as a whole, reports: Incomplete sequencing of sorted subsets was indicated by rarefaction despite large depth. What naive subsets generally showed was a larger estimated richness than memory subsets showed.

For sorted subsets, 150 to 200 ng DNA per replicate equaled about 31,000 T cell genomes. Profiling relied on immunoSEQ multiplex PCR, and the TCRdb table lists in-frame clones only, not all of them. This sample yields roughly 650,000 clones, of which 97% are seen a single time; about 0.06% belongs to the top ten. Remarks on this clone: Its specificity is not known.

The sequenced sample consisted of naive CD4+ T cells sorted from blood. The subset is: CD45RA+ positively selected. The TCR sequence derives from a woman aged 25 to 39 in good health. The chain combines TRBV19 with TRBJ1-1; D uncertain. CDR3 region: CASSIAGGNTEAFF. The CDR3 nucleotides read TGTGCCAGTAGTATCGCGGGCGGGAACACTGAAGCTTTCTTT.